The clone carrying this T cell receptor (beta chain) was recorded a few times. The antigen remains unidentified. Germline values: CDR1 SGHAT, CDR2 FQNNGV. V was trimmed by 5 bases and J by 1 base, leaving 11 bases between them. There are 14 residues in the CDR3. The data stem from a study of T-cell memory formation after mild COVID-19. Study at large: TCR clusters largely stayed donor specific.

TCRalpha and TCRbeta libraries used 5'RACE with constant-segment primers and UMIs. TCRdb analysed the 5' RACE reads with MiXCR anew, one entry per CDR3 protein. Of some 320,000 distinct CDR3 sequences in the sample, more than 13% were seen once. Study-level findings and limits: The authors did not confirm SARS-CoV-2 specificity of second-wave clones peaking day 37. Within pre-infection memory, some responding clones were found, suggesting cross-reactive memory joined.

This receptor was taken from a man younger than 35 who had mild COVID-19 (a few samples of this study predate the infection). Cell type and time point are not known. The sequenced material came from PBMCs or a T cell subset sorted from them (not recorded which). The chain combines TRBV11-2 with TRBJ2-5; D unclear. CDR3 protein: CASSKRIFQETQYF. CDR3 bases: TGTGCCAGCAGCAAAAGAATCTTCCAAGAGACCCAGTACTTC.